This TCR beta chain was captured in a study of T cells in Graves' hyperthyroidism and ophthalmopathy. Whole-study context: Peripheral blood specimens were obtained at initial diagnosis, prior to any treatment. Overall study results and limits: In simple terms, a model built on 13 V-J features told ophthalmopathy apart from stable hyperthyroidism.

Patients were excluded for uncontrolled infection, other autoimmune disease, pregnancy or lactation. PBMCs were collected from a 10 ml volume of fresh peripheral blood. This CDR3 is built from 14 residues. CDR1 is LGHNA, CDR2 YSLEER, per germline. V lost 4 bases and J 5 bases, leaving 15 bases between the germline ends. RNA transcripts were the template for amplifying TCR beta CDR3 regions. The TCR CDR3 was amplified in a first-round RT-PCR using the HTBI primer set. TCRdb re-called the multiplex PCR reads through MiXCR, storing one row per CDR3 protein. The sample lists hundreds of thousands of distinct CDR3 sequences, over 35% occurring once. In the case of this clonotype: Antigen: not known.

This sequence originates from a man between 18 and 29 years old with Graves' hyperthyroidism. Sequenced sample: blood. The J gene is TRBJ2-7, the V gene TRBV4-3; D call uncertain. DNA of the CDR3: TGCGCCAGCAGCCCCTACACCCTTTGGGACGAGCAGTACTTC. Residues: CASSPYTLWDEQYF.